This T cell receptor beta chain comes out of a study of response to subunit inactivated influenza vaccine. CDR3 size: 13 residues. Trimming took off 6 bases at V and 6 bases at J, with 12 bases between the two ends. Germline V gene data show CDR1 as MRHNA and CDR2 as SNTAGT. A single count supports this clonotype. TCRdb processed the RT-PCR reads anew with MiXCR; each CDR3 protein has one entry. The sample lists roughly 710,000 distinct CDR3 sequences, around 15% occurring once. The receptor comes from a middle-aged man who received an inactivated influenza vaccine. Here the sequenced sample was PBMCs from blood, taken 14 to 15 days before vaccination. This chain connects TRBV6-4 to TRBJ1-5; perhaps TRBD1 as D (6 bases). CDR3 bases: TGTGCCAGCAGCGCGGACAGTACTCAGCCCCAGCATTTT. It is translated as CASSADSTQPQHF.